The rows below give T cell receptor beta chains drawn from one sample of a study of T-cell reconstitution after alpha-beta-depleted transplantation in children. TCRdb redid the calling of the PCR reads with MiXCR, one entry per CDR3 protein. The data contain around 600,000 distinct CDR3 sequences, about 23% of them singletons. This sample comprised PBMCs, mostly from graft donor cells, obtained 360 days after TCRalphabeta/CD19-depleted stem cell transplant. These receptors originate from a boy under two years old who had a stem cell transplant for acute myeloid leukemia, so the T cells may come from the graft donor. Both conserved end residues are part of each CDR3. Each record gives: clone size, J gene, V gene, D gene, CDR3 protein, CDR3 DNA. A D gene is named only where the DNA matches it firmly. Some rows have no size entry. The others give once, few or many, or a class for an expanded clone.

abundance: many; j_gene: TRBJ2-7; v_gene: TRBV12-3/TRBV12-4; d_gene: TRBD2; CDR3aa: CASSFSTASGGFYEQYF; CDR3nt: TGTGCCAGCAGTTTCTCCACCGCTAGCGGGGGTTTCTACGAGCAGTACTTC
abundance: -; j_gene: TRBJ1-1; v_gene: TRBV6-2/TRBV6-3; d_gene: -; CDR3aa: CASSYSTKGLLMNTEAFF; CDR3nt: TGTGCCAGCAGTTACTCGACCAAGGGCCTTCTGATGAACACTGAAGCTTTCTTT
abundance: -; j_gene: TRBJ1-1; v_gene: TRBV30; d_gene: -; CDR3aa: CAWSGHRWYTEAFF; CDR3nt: TGTGCCTGGAGCGGGCACCGATGGTACACTGAAGCTTTCTTT
abundance: -; j_gene: TRBJ2-5; v_gene: TRBV5-1; d_gene: TRBD2; CDR3aa: CASSPLPTSGGLGETQYF; CDR3nt: TGCGCCAGCAGCCCTTTACCGACTAGCGGGGGGTTAGGAGAGACCCAGTACTTC
abundance: few; j_gene: TRBJ2-1; v_gene: TRBV20-1; d_gene: TRBD1; CDR3aa: CSAPQGSYNEQFF; CDR3nt: TGCAGTGCCCCACAGGGGTCCTACAATGAGCAGTTCTTC
abundance: many; j_gene: TRBJ2-7; v_gene: TRBV3-1; d_gene: -; CDR3aa: CASSLGATYEQYF; CDR3nt: TGTGCCAGCAGCCTGGGGGCAACCTACGAGCAGTACTTC
abundance: few; j_gene: TRBJ2-1; v_gene: TRBV5-1; d_gene: TRBD2; CDR3aa: CASSLGRAGAYNEQFF; CDR3nt: TGCGCCAGCAGCTTAGGGAGAGCGGGGGCCTACAATGAGCAGTTCTTC
abundance: few; j_gene: TRBJ2-1; v_gene: TRBV18; d_gene: -; CDR3aa: CASYSSYNEQFF; CDR3nt: TGTGCCAGCTATAGCTCCTACAATGAGCAGTTCTTC
abundance: few; j_gene: TRBJ2-6; v_gene: TRBV18; d_gene: -; CDR3aa: CASSPLLTQGANVLTF; CDR3nt: TGTGCCAGCTCACCACTTTTAACCCAGGGAGCCAACGTCCTGACTTTC
abundance: many; j_gene: TRBJ2-1; v_gene: TRBV5-6; d_gene: -; CDR3aa: CAIGPGENEQFF; CDR3nt: TGTGCCATCGGCCCCGGCGAGAATGAGCAGTTCTTC
abundance: -; j_gene: TRBJ2-6; v_gene: TRBV5-1; d_gene: -; CDR3aa: CASSPLFPSGANVLTF; CDR3nt: TGCGCCAGCAGCCCTCTCTTCCCCTCTGGGGCCAACGTCCTGACTTTC
abundance: -; j_gene: TRBJ2-1; v_gene: TRBV7-2; d_gene: TRBD2; CDR3aa: CASSFTSGDLRNEQFF; CDR3nt: TGTGCCAGCAGCTTCACTAGCGGGGACTTACGGAATGAGCAGTTCTTC
abundance: -; j_gene: TRBJ2-5; v_gene: TRBV10-3; d_gene: -; CDR3aa: CAISESRGETQYF; CDR3nt: TGTGCCATCAGTGAGTCGAGGGGGGAGACCCAGTACTTC
abundance: few; j_gene: TRBJ2-7; v_gene: TRBV20-1; d_gene: TRBD2; CDR3aa: CSARGQRGRSYEQYF; CDR3nt: TGCAGTGCTAGAGGCCAGCGGGGCCGCTCCTACGAGCAGTACTTC
abundance: -; j_gene: TRBJ2-7; v_gene: TRBV12-3/TRBV12-4; d_gene: TRBD2; CDR3aa: CASSKRGPYEQYF; CDR3nt: TGTGCCAGCTCCAAGCGGGGGCCCTACGAGCAGTACTTC
abundance: few; j_gene: TRBJ1-5; v_gene: TRBV25-1; d_gene: -; CDR3aa: CASSDRTNQPQHF; CDR3nt: TGTGCCAGCAGTGACCGGACCAATCAGCCCCAGCATTTT
abundance: -; j_gene: TRBJ2-3; v_gene: TRBV6-1; d_gene: TRBD1; CDR3aa: CASSARDRGSDTQYF; CDR3nt: TGTGCCAGCAGTGCCCGCGACAGGGGTTCAGATACGCAGTATTTT
abundance: -; j_gene: TRBJ2-7; v_gene: TRBV4-3; d_gene: -; CDR3aa: CASSQGRDTYEQYF; CDR3nt: TGCGCCAGCAGCCAAGGCAGGGACACCTACGAGCAGTACTTC
abundance: -; j_gene: TRBJ1-1; v_gene: TRBV5-1; d_gene: -; CDR3aa: CASSLNGMNTEAFF; CDR3nt: TGCGCCAGCAGCTTGAACGGCATGAACACTGAAGCTTTCTTT
abundance: -; j_gene: TRBJ1-6; v_gene: TRBV20-1; d_gene: -; CDR3aa: CSARPNSPLHF; CDR3nt: TGCAGTGCTAGACCCAATTCACCCCTCCACTTT
abundance: -; j_gene: TRBJ1-3; v_gene: TRBV19; d_gene: -; CDR3aa: CASSQLTGNTIYF; CDR3nt: TGTGCCAGTTCCCAACTAACTGGAAACACCATATATTTT
abundance: few; j_gene: TRBJ2-1; v_gene: TRBV6-1; d_gene: TRBD1; CDR3aa: CASSATGQVFGEQFF; CDR3nt: TGTGCCAGCAGTGCCACGGGACAGGTCTTTGGGGAGCAGTTCTTC
abundance: -; j_gene: TRBJ2-3; v_gene: TRBV4-2; d_gene: -; CDR3aa: CASSQERGRRPDTQYF; CDR3nt: TGTGCCAGCAGCCAAGAAAGGGGGAGGAGACCAGATACGCAGTATTTT
abundance: many; j_gene: TRBJ1-4; v_gene: TRBV20-1; d_gene: TRBD1; CDR3aa: CSARGPGTGGEKLFF; CDR3nt: TGCAGTGCTAGAGGGCCGGGGACAGGGGGTGAAAAACTGTTTTTT
abundance: once; j_gene: TRBJ2-2; v_gene: TRBV10-3; d_gene: -; CDR3aa: CAISESSQTGELFF; CDR3nt: TGTGCCATCAGTGAGTCCTCTCAGACCGGGGAGCTGTTTTTT
abundance: many; j_gene: TRBJ2-2; v_gene: TRBV29-1; d_gene: -; CDR3aa: CSVDPTDRPNTGELFF; CDR3nt: TGCAGCGTTGATCCCACTGACAGGCCGAACACCGGGGAGCTGTTTTTT
abundance: -; j_gene: TRBJ2-7; v_gene: TRBV6-1; d_gene: -; CDR3aa: CASSRPSSSYEQYF; CDR3nt: TGTGCCAGCAGTCGACCCTCTAGCAGCTACGAGCAGTACTTC
abundance: many; j_gene: TRBJ1-5; v_gene: TRBV20-1; d_gene: -; CDR3aa: CSARAGGGNQPQHF; CDR3nt: TGCAGTGCTCGGGCCGGGGGTGGCAATCAGCCCCAGCATTTT
abundance: few; j_gene: TRBJ2-1; v_gene: TRBV9; d_gene: TRBD1; CDR3aa: CASSVGDRDNEQFF; CDR3nt: TGTGCCAGCAGCGTAGGGGACAGGGACAATGAGCAGTTCTTC
abundance: -; j_gene: TRBJ2-5; v_gene: TRBV7-9; d_gene: -; CDR3aa: CASSFGGDETQYF; CDR3nt: TGTGCCAGCAGCTTTGGAGGGGATGAGACCCAGTACTTC
abundance: -; j_gene: TRBJ2-3; v_gene: TRBV27; d_gene: -; CDR3aa: CASRSTGTDTQYF; CDR3nt: TGTGCCAGCAGATCAACAGGGACAGATACGCAGTATTTT
abundance: once; j_gene: TRBJ2-1; v_gene: TRBV28; d_gene: -; CDR3aa: CASSLRLWEKFF; CDR3nt: TGTGCCAGCAGTCTTCGACTGTGGGAGAAGTTCTTC
abundance: -; j_gene: TRBJ2-7; v_gene: TRBV15; d_gene: TRBD1; CDR3aa: CATSRDFRDRGYEQYF; CDR3nt: TGTGCCACCAGCAGAGATTTCCGGGACAGGGGTTACGAGCAGTACTTC
abundance: -; j_gene: TRBJ2-2; v_gene: TRBV6-1; d_gene: TRBD2; CDR3aa: CASIGLAGGAGELFF; CDR3nt: TGTGCCAGCATTGGTCTAGCGGGGGGAGCCGGGGAGCTGTTTTTT
abundance: -; j_gene: TRBJ2-6; v_gene: TRBV29-1; d_gene: -; CDR3aa: CSVPDFSGANVLTF; CDR3nt: TGCAGCGTTCCAGACTTCTCTGGGGCCAACGTCCTGACTTTC
abundance: few; j_gene: TRBJ2-3; v_gene: TRBV7-9; d_gene: TRBD1; CDR3aa: CASSIQGAREDTQYF; CDR3nt: TGTGCCAGCAGCATACAGGGGGCGCGAGAAGATACGCAGTATTTT
abundance: -; j_gene: TRBJ1-2; v_gene: TRBV28; d_gene: -; CDR3aa: CASSSGEGFRDGYTF; CDR3nt: TGTGCCAGCAGTTCAGGGGAAGGTTTTAGGGATGGCTACACCTTC
abundance: -; j_gene: TRBJ2-3; v_gene: TRBV6-5; d_gene: -; CDR3aa: CASSYSAGGTDTQYF; CDR3nt: TGTGCCAGCAGTTACTCGGCAGGGGGCACAGATACGCAGTATTTT
abundance: many; j_gene: TRBJ2-3; v_gene: TRBV20-1; d_gene: -; CDR3aa: CSARDPGGTSTDTQYF; CDR3nt: TGCAGTGCTAGAGATCCGGGGGGCACTAGCACAGATACGCAGTATTTT
abundance: many; j_gene: TRBJ2-5; v_gene: TRBV28; d_gene: -; CDR3aa: CASSLKRGWAETQYF; CDR3nt: TGTGCCAGCAGTTTAAAGCGAGGATGGGCAGAGACCCAGTACTTC
abundance: -; j_gene: TRBJ2-2; v_gene: TRBV5-5; d_gene: TRBD1; CDR3aa: CASSYRDRPTGELFF; CDR3nt: TGTGCCAGCAGCTACCGGGACAGGCCAACCGGGGAGCTGTTTTTT
abundance: -; j_gene: TRBJ2-2; v_gene: TRBV10-3; d_gene: TRBD2; CDR3aa: CAIRSGLDSTGELFF; CDR3nt: TGTGCCATCAGATCCGGACTAGATAGTACCGGGGAGCTGTTTTTT
abundance: few; j_gene: TRBJ1-1; v_gene: TRBV4-3; d_gene: TRBD1; CDR3aa: CASSQEGGVWTEAFF; CDR3nt: TGCGCCAGCAGCCAAGAAGGGGGCGTGTGGACTGAAGCTTTCTTT
abundance: many; j_gene: TRBJ2-3; v_gene: TRBV7-2; d_gene: TRBD2; CDR3aa: CASSLGVAGGTDTQYF; CDR3nt: TGTGCCAGCAGCTTAGGAGTAGCGGGGGGAACAGATACGCAGTATTTT
abundance: many; j_gene: TRBJ1-1; v_gene: TRBV27; d_gene: -; CDR3aa: CASTRVVGGEAFF; CDR3nt: TGTGCCAGCACAAGGGTTGTGGGTGGTGAAGCTTTCTTT
abundance: many; j_gene: TRBJ2-2; v_gene: TRBV28; d_gene: -; CDR3aa: CASSYWARDGGNTGELFF; CDR3nt: TGTGCCAGCAGTTATTGGGCCCGTGACGGGGGTAACACCGGGGAGCTGTTTTTT
abundance: -; j_gene: TRBJ2-1; v_gene: TRBV12-5; d_gene: -; CDR3aa: CASGLERGNEQFF; CDR3nt: TGTGCTAGTGGTTTGGAACGGGGGAATGAGCAGTTCTTC
abundance: many; j_gene: TRBJ1-1; v_gene: TRBV4-1; d_gene: -; CDR3aa: CASSQVRVRNTEAFF; CDR3nt: TGCGCCAGCAGCCAAGTAAGAGTCAGGAACACTGAAGCTTTCTTT
abundance: many; j_gene: TRBJ2-1; v_gene: TRBV4-1; d_gene: -; CDR3aa: CASSQAGTVYNEQFF; CDR3nt: TGCGCCAGCAGCCAGGCCGGGACTGTGTACAATGAGCAGTTCTTC
abundance: -; j_gene: TRBJ2-3; v_gene: TRBV9; d_gene: TRBD2; CDR3aa: CASSVGGTSGGDTQYF; CDR3nt: TGTGCCAGCAGCGTAGGGGGGACTAGCGGCGGCGATACGCAGTATTTT
abundance: -; j_gene: TRBJ2-1; v_gene: TRBV4-2; d_gene: -; CDR3aa: CASSQVGISSYNEQFF; CDR3nt: TGTGCCAGCAGCCAAGTCGGGATAAGCTCCTACAATGAGCAGTTCTTC
abundance: many; j_gene: TRBJ2-5; v_gene: TRBV20-1; d_gene: -; CDR3aa: CSARTSWETQYF; CDR3nt: TGCAGTGCGCGCACTAGCTGGGAGACCCAGTACTTC
abundance: -; j_gene: TRBJ1-4; v_gene: TRBV20-1; d_gene: -; CDR3aa: CSAWGATNEKLFF; CDR3nt: TGCAGTGCTTGGGGGGCAACTAATGAAAAACTGTTTTTT
abundance: -; j_gene: TRBJ2-3; v_gene: TRBV24-1; d_gene: -; CDR3aa: CATRPLTSDTQYF; CDR3nt: TGTGCCACCCGCCCACTAACCTCGGATACGCAGTATTTT
abundance: -; j_gene: TRBJ1-1; v_gene: TRBV4-3; d_gene: TRBD1; CDR3aa: CASSQTTGVLTEAFF; CDR3nt: TGCGCCAGCAGCCAAACCACAGGGGTGCTGACTGAAGCTTTCTTT
abundance: -; j_gene: TRBJ2-7; v_gene: TRBV7-2; d_gene: -; CDR3aa: CASSFLISSYEQYF; CDR3nt: TGTGCCAGCAGCTTTCTGATAAGCTCCTACGAGCAGTACTTC